This T cell receptor (beta chain) is drawn from a study of technical replicates of blood from a few donors. The CDR3 consists of 16 residues. V lost 5 bases, J lost 4 bases, and 18 bases lay in between. Germline V lookup: CDR1 KGHSH, CDR2 LQKENI. Sequenced by immunoSEQ multiplex PCR; TCRdb stores in-frame clones only, minus some. This sample has around 83,000 clones, with about 91% found just once. The receptor was derived from a human donor in good health. Some clones in this sample may be carry-over from other donors' samples. The chain joins TRBV18 to TRBJ1-5; weak D call: TRBD1 (6 bases). The sequenced sample consisted of T cells isolated from PBMCs. CDR3 in amino acids: CASSDRTASGNQPQHF. In nucleotides, the CDR3 is TGTGCCAGCTCAGATCGGACAGCTTCTGGGAATCAGCCCCAGCATTTT.